This T cell receptor (beta chain) was recorded in a study of blood T cells in healthy people across ages. Study-wide background: Using template switching, researchers captured about one barcoded beta molecule for each two T cells.

The use of a sample-barcoded 5' primer and a J-beta primer mix characterized a second PCR of about 6 to 12 cycles. TCRdb used MiXCR to reprocess the 5' RACE reads, holding one entry per CDR3 protein. Seen here are 1.5 million to 2 million distinct CDR3 sequences, 25% to 30% observed once, and the top ten hold 7.7%. CDR1 and CDR2 from the germline V gene are DFQATT and SNEGSKA (reference sequence). This CDR3 is built from 16 residues. Trimming left V 0 bases short and J 2 bases short, with 15 bases between. The chain recombines TRBV20-1 with TRBJ2-3, with D possibly TRBD2 on 5 matching bases. The sample was blood. The source is a woman aged 25 to 39 in good health. CDR3 sequence: CSARDEAVSITDTQYF. DNA of the CDR3: TGCAGTGCTAGAGATGAAGCGGTATCTATCACAGATACGCAGTATTTT.